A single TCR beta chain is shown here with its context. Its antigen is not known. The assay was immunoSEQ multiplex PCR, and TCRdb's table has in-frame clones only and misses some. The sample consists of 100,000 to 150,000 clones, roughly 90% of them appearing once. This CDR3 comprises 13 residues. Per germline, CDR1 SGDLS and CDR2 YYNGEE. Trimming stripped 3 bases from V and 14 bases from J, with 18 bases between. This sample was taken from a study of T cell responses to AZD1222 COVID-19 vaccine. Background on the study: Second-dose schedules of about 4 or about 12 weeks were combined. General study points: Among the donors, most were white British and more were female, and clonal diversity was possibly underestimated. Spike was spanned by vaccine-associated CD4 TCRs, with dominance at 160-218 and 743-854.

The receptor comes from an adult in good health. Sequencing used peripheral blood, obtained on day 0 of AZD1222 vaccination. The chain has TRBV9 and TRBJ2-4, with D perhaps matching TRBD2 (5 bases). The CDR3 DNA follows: TGTGCCAGCAGCGGGGGAGACTGGGTCAGGAAGTACTTC. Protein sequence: CASSGGDWVRKYF.